These 5 T cell receptor beta chains were all obtained from the same sample, sequenced in a study of cytomegalovirus exposure and HLA in healthy donors. It was with 60 Vbeta and 13 Jbeta primers that the PCR ran. Sequencing used immunoSEQ multiplex PCR; TCRdb keeps in-frame clones, though not all of them. Seen here are 150,000 to 200,000 clones, around 77% observed once, and the top ten hold 2.2%. Sequenced: PBMCs. The receptors here all came from a man aged 45-60 years in good health and CMV-seropositive.

J is TRBJ2-1 and V is TRBV4-1; the D gene is possibly TRBD1 (7 bases). CDR1 MGHRA and CDR2 YSYEKL come from the germline V gene. The CDR3 is made up of 17 amino acids. Trimming took off 0 bases at V and 0 bases at J, with 12 bases between the two ends. The CDR3 DNA is TGCGCCAGCAGCCAAGAGCAGGGGGGAAGCTCCTACAATGAGCAGTTCTTC. Its translation: CASSQEQGGSSYNEQFF.

The chain joins TRBV4-3 to TRBJ2-2, with D perhaps TRBD2 (7 bases). The CDR3 is 16 amino acids. CDR1 LGHNA and CDR2 YSLEER come from the germline V gene. The V gene lost 4 bases and the J gene lost 2 bases, with 14 bases spanning the gap. The CDR3 sequence is CASSLSGGANTGELFF. The CDR3 DNA follows: TGCGCCAGCAGCCTGAGTGGGGGGGCAAACACCGGGGAGCTGTTTTTT.

This clone was seen a handful of times. This sample also contains other DNA sequences that code for the same CDR3. CDR3 bases: TGTGCCAGCAGCTGGACAGAGAACACTGAAGCTTTCTTT. It codes for CASSWTENTEAFF. The chain is built from TRBV6-5 and TRBJ1-1, with a tentative D call TRBD1 (6 bases). CDR1 and CDR2 (germline): MNHEY, SVGAGI. CDR3 length equals 13 residues. V lost 6 bases to trimming and J lost 1 base, with 9 bases between them.

The V call is TRBV5-4, the J call TRBJ2-5; TRBD2 aligns across 10 bases. The CDR3 contains 18 residues. CDR1 is SGHNT and CDR2 is YYREEE in the germline V gene (reference sequence). Trimming cost V 9 bases and J 0 bases; bases outside gene matches: 17. The DNA of the CDR3 is TGTGCCACCGCAGCGGGGCTAGCGGGGGTCGGGTACCAAGAGACCCAGTACTTC. Translating it yields CATAAGLAGVGYQETQYF. Supplemented by reference TRBV5-4 and TRBJ2-5, the full variable domain reads ETGVTQSPTHLIKTRGQQVTLRCSSQSGHNTVSWYQQALGQGPQFIFQYYREEENGRGNFPPRFSGLQFPNYSSELNVNALELDDSALYLCATAAGLAGVGYQETQYFGPGTRLLVL.

This clone was seen once. The chain employs TRBV7-2 and TRBJ2-1, with TRBD2 matching over 9 bases. Germline V gene lookup returns CDR1 SGHTA and CDR2 FQGNSA. J was trimmed by 0 bases and V by 0 bases; bases with no gene match: 6. This CDR3 region has 18 residues. The CDR3: CASSLAASGESSYNEQFF. The CDR3 DNA is TGTGCCAGCAGCTTAGCGGCTAGCGGGGAAAGCTCCTACAATGAGCAGTTCTTC.